This TCR beta chain was recovered during a study of identical twins. Study-wide results and caveats: Weaker excess sharing between twins was seen in beta out-of-frame sequences.

TCRdb reanalysed the 5' RACE reads using MiXCR and keeps one entry per CDR3 protein. The sample includes some 690,000 distinct CDR3 sequences, 21% of them seen just once. V lost 3 bases to trimming and J lost 7 bases, with 12 bases between them. Germline CDR1 is SQVTM and CDR2 is ANQGSEA. CDR3 length equals 13 residues. This clonotype appeared a few times. Its antigen is as yet unknown. The same specimen was also included in a second study, on T cells expressing NK-cell markers. This second report adds: In sorted CD3+CD56+NKG2C+, CD3+CD56+NKG2C- and CD3+CD56-NKG2C+ T cells, TCR beta repertoires were obtained. There were a handful of donors in whom these clonotypes also led the CD3+CD56-NKG2C+ fraction.

The sequence derives from a woman between 18 and 29 years old in good health. V and J are TRBV29-1 and TRBJ2-2; possible D gene TRBD2, 5 bases. Sequencing was carried out using PBMCs. CDR3 sequence (DNA): TGCAGCGTTGAGCCGGGGATAGGCGGGGAGCTGTTTTTT. It is translated as CSVEPGIGGELFF.